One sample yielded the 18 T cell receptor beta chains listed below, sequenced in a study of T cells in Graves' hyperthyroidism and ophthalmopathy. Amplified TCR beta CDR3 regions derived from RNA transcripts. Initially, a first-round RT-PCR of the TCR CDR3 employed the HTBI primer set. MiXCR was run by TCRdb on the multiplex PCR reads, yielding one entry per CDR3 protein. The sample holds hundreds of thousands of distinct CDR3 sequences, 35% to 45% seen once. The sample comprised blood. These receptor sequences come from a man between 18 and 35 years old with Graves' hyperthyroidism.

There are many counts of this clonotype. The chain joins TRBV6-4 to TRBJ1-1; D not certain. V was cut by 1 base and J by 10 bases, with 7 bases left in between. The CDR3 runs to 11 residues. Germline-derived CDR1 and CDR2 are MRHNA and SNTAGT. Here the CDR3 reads CASSDWFGAFF. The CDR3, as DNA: TGTGCCAGCAGTGACTGGTTCGGAGCTTTCTTT.

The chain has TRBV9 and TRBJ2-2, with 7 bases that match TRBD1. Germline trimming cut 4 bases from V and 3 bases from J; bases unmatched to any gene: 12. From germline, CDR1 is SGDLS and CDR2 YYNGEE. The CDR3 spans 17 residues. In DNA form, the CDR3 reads TGTGCCAGCAGCCCTAATTTCCGGGACAGCTACACCGGGGAGCTGTTTTTT. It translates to CASSPNFRDSYTGELFF.

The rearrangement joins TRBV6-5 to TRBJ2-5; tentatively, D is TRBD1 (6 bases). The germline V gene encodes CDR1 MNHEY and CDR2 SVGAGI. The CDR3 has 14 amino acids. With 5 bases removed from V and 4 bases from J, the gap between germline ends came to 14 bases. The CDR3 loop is CASSEQAGAETQYF. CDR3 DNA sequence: TGTGCCAGCAGTGAACAGGCAGGGGCAGAGACCCAGTACTTC.

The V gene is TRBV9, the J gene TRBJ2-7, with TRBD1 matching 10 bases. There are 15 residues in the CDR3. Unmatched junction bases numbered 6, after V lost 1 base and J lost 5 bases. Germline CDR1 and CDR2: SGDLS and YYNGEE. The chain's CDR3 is CASSVFGTGDNEQYF. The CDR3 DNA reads TGTGCCAGCAGCGTATTCGGGACAGGGGACAACGAGCAGTACTTC.

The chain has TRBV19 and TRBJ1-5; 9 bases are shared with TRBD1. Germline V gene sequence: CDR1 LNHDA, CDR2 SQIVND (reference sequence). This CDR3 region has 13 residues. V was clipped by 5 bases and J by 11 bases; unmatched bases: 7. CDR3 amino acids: CASSEDRGETQHF. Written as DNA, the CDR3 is TGTGCCAGTAGTGAGGACAGGGGAGAGACCCAGCATTTT.

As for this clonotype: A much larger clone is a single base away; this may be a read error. The CDR3 region is CSARATEGDYGYTF. The CDR3 DNA is TGCAGTGCTAGAGCGACTGAGGGGGACTATGGCTACACCTTC. J is TRBJ1-2 and V is TRBV20-1; a possible D gene is TRBD1 (6 bases). The length of the CDR3 is 14 residues. The germline V and J ends were trimmed by 1 base and 3 bases, with 12 bases remaining between them. Per germline, CDR1 DFQATT and CDR2 SNEGSKA (reference sequence).

In nucleotides, the CDR3 is TGCGCCAGCAGCCACTTGGGACACCCCCAAGAGACCCAGTACTTC. Its translation: CASSHLGHPQETQYF. The chain links TRBV4-3 to TRBJ2-5; D might be TRBD1 (6 bases). Between the trimmed V and J ends, which lost 3 bases and 1 base, there was a span of 12 bases. Germline lookup yields CDR1 LGHNA and CDR2 YSLEER. CDR3 length equals 15 residues.

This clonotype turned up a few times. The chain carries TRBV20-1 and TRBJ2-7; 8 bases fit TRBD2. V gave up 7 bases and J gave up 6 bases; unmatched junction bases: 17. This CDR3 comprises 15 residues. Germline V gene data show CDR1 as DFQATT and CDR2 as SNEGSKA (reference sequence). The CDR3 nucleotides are TGCAGTGTCATAGTCCAAGGACTAGCTAAACTCGAGCAGTACTTC. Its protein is CSVIVQGLAKLEQYF.

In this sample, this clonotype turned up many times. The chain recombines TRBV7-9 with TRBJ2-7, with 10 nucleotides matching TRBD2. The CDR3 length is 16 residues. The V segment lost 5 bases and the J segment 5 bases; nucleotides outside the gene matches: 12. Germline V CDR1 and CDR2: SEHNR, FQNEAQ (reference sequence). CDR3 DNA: TGTGCCAGCAGCGACAGGGCTAGCGGGGGAAGGAACGAGCAGTACTTC. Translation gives CASSDRASGGRNEQYF.

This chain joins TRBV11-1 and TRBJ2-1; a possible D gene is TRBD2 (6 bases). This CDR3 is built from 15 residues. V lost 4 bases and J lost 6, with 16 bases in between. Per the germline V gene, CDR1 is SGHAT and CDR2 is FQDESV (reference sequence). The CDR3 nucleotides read TGTGCCAGCAGCTCAGGACGGGGGTCCCTCAATGAGCAGTTCTTC. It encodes CASSSGRGSLNEQFF. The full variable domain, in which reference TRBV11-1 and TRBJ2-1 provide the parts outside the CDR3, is EAEVAQSPRYKITEKSQAVAFWCDPISGHATLYWYRQILGQGPELLVQFQDESVVDDSQLPKDRFSAERLKGVDSTLKIQPAELGDSAMYLCASSSGRGSLNEQFFGPGTRLTVL.

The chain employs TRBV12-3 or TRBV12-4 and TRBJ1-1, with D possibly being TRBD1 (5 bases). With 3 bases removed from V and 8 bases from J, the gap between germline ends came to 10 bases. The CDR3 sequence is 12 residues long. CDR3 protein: CASSFLREEAFF. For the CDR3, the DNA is TGTGCCAGCAGTTTCCTCAGGGAAGAAGCTTTCTTT.

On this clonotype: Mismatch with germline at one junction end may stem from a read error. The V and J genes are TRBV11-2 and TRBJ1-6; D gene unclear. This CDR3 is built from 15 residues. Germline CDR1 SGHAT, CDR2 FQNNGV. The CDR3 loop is CASSQGGTYNSPLHF. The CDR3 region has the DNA TGCGCCAGCAGCCAAGGTGGCACCTATAATTCACCCCTCCACTTT.

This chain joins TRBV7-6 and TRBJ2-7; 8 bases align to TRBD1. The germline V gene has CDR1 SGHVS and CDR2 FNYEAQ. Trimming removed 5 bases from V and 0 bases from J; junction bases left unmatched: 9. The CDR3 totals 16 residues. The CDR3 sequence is CASSPTGASRSYEQYF. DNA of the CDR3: TGTGCCAGCAGCCCGACAGGGGCCAGCCGCTCCTACGAGCAGTACTTC.

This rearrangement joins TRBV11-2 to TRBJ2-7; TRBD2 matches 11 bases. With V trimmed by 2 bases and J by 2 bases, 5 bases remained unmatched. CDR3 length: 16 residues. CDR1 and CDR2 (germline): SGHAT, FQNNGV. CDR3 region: CASSLTGTSGTYEQYF. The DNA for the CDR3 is TGTGCCAGCAGCTTAACCGGGACTAGCGGAACCTACGAGCAGTACTTC.

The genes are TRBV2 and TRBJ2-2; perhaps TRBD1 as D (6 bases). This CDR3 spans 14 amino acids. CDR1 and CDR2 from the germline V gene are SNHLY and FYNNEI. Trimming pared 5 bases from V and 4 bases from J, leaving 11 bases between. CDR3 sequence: CASSLDSPTGELFF. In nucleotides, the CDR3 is TGTGCCAGCAGTCTGGACAGTCCCACCGGGGAGCTGTTTTTT. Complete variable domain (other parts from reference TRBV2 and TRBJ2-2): EPEVTQTPSHQVTQMGQEVILRCVPISNHLYFYWYRQILGQKVEFLVSFYNNEISEKSEIFDDQFSVERPDGSNFTLKIRSTKLEDSAMYFCASSLDSPTGELFFGEGSRLTVL.

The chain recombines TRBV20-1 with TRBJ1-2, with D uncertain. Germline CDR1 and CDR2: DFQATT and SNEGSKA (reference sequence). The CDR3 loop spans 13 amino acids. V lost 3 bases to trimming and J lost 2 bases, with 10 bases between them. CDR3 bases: TGCAGTGCTAGTGGTGGGGTGAACTATGGCTACACCTTC. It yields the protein CSASGGVNYGYTF.

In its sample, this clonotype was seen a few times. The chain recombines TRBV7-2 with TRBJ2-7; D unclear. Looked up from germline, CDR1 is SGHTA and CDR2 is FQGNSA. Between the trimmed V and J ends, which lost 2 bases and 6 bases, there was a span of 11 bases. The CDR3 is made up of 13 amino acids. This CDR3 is CASSLSRAFEQYF. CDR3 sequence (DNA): TGTGCCAGCAGCTTAAGTAGGGCGTTCGAGCAGTACTTC.

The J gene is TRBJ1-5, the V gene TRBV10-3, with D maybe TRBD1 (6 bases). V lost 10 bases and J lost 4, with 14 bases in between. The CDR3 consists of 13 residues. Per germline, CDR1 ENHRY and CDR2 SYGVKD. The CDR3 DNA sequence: TGTGCCAGCGGACAGCAACCTAATCAGCCCCAGCATTTT. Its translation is CASGQQPNQPQHF.